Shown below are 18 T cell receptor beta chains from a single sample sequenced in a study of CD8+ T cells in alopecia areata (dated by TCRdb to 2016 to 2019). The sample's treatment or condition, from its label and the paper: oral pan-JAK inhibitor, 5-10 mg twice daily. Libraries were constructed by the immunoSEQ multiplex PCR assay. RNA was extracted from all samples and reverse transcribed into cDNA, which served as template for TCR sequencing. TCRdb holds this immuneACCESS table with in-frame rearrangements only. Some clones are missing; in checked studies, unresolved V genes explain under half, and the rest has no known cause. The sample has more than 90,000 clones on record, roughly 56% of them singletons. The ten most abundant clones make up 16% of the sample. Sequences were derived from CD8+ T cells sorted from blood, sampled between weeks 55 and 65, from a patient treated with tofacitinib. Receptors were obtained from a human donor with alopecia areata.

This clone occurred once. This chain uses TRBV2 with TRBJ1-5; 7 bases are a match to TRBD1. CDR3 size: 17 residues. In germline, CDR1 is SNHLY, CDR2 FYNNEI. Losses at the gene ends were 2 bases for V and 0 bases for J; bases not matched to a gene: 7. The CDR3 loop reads CASSESGQHYSNQPQHF. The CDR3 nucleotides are TGTGCCAGCAGTGAATCGGGACAGCATTATAGCAATCAGCCCCAGCATTTT.

DNA of the CDR3: TGTGCCAGCCTGGCCCTAGCGGGGGTCACTAGCAATGAGCAGTTCTTC. This codes for CASLALAGVTSNEQFF. The rearrangement uses TRBV2 and TRBJ2-1, with 10 bases lining up with TRBD2. V gave up 8 bases and J gave up 6 bases; unmatched junction bases: 13. The CDR3 consists of 16 residues. Germline V gene data show CDR1 as SNHLY and CDR2 as FYNNEI.

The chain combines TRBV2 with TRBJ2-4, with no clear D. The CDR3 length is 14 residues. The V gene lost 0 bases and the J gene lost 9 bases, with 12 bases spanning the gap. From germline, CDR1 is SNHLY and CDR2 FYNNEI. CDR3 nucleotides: TGTGCCAGCAGTGAAGCCGAAGGAGTTAGCATTCAGTACTTC. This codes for CASSEAEGVSIQYF.

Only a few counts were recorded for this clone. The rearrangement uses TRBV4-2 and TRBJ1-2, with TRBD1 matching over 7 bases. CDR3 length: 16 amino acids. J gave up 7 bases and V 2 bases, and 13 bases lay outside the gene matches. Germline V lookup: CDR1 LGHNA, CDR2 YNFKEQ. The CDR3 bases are TGTGCCAGCAGCCAATTCGGGACAGACGGATTTTGTGGCTACACCTTC. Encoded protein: CASSQFGTDGFCGYTF.

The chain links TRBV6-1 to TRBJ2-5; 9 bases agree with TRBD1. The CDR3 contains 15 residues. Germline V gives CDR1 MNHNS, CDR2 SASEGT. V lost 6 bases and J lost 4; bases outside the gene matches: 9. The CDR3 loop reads CASSATTGGSETQYF. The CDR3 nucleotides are TGTGCCAGCAGCGCTACGACAGGGGGTTCAGAGACCCAGTACTTC.

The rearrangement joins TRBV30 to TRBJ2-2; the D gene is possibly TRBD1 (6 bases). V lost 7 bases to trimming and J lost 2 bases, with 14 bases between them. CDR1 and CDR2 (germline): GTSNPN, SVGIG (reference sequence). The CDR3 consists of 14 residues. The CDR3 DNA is TGTGCCTACTACAGGACAGCCAACACCGGGGAGCTGTTTTTT. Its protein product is CAYYRTANTGELFF. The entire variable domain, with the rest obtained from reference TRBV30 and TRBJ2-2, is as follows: SQTIHQWPATLVQPVGSPLSLECTVEGTSNPNLYWYRQAAGRGLQLLFYSVGIGQISSEVPQNLSASRPQDRQFILSSKKLLLSDSGFYLCAYYRTANTGELFFGEGSRLTVL.

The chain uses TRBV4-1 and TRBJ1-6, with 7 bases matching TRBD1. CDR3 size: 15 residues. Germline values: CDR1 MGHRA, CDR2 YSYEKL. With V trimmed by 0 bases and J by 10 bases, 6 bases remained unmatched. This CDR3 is CASSQDSRGFSPLHF. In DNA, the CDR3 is TGCGCCAGCAGCCAAGATTCCAGGGGGTTCTCACCCCTCCACTTT.

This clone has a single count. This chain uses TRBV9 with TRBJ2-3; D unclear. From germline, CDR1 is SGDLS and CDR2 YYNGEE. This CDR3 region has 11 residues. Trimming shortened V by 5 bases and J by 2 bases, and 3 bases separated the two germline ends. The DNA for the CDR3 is TGTGCCAGCAGTAACACAGATACGCAGTATTTT. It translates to CASSNTDTQYF.

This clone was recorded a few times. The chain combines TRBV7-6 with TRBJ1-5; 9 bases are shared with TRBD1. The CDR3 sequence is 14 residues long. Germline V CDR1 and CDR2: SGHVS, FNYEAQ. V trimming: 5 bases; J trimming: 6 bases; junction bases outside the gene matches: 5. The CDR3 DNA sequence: TGTGCCAGCAGCCCCACAGGGGGCAGTCAGCCCCAGCATTTT. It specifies CASSPTGGSQPQHF.

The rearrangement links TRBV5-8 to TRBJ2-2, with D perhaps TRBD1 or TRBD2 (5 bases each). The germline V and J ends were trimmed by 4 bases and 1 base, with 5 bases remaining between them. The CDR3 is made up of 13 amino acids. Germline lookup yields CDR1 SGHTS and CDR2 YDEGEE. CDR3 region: CASSGGNTGELFF. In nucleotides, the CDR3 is TGTGCCAGCAGCGGGGGGAACACCGGGGAGCTGTTTTTT.

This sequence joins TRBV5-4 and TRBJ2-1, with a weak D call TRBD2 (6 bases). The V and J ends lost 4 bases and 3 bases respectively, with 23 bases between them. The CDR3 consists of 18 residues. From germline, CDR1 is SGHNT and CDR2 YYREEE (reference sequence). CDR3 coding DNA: TGTGCCAGCAGCCTTGAGCACATAGCTCCTAGCGACTACAATGAGCAGTTCTTC. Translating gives CASSLEHIAPSDYNEQFF. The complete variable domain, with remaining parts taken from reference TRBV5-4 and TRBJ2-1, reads ETGVTQSPTHLIKTRGQQVTLRCSSQSGHNTVSWYQQALGQGPQFIFQYYREEENGRGNFPPRFSGLQFPNYSSELNVNALELDDSALYLCASSLEHIAPSDYNEQFFGPGTRLTVL.

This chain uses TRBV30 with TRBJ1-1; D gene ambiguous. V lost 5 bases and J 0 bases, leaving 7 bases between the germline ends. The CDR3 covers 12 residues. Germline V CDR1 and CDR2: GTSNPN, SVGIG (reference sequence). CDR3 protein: CAWCELNTEAFF. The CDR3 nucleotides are TGTGCCTGGTGTGAGTTGAACACTGAAGCTTTCTTT.

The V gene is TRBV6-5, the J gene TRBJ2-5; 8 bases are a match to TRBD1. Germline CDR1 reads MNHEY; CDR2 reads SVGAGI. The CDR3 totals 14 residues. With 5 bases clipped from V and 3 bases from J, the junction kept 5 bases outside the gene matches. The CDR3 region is CASSTPGQEETQYF. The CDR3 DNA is TGTGCCAGCAGTACGCCGGGACAGGAAGAGACCCAGTACTTC.

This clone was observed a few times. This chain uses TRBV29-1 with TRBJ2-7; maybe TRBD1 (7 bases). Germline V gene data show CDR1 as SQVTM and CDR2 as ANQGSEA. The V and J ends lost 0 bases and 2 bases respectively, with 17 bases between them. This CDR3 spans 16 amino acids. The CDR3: CSVEDRGDSHPYEQYF. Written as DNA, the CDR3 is TGCAGCGTTGAAGATCGCGGGGACAGCCACCCCTACGAGCAGTACTTC.

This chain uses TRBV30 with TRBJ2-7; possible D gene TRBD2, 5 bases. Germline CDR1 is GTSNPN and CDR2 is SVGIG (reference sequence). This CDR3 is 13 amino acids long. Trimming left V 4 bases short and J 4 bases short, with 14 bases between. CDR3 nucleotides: TGTGCCTGGAATTCGAACCGGGGATACGAGCAGTACTTC. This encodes CAWNSNRGYEQYF.

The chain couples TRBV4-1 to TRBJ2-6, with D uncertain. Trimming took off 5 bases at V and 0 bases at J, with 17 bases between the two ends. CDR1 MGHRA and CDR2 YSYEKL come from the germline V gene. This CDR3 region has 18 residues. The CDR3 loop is CASSVSEVPSSGANVLTF. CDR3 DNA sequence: TGCGCCAGCAGCGTGTCAGAGGTCCCCAGCTCTGGGGCCAACGTCCTGACTTTC.

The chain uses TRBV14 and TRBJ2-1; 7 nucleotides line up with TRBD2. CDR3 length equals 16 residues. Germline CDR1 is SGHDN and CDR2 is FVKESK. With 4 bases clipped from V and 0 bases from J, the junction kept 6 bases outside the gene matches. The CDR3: CASSLRAGSSYNEQFF. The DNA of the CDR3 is TGTGCCAGCAGCCTTAGAGCGGGGAGCTCCTACAATGAGCAGTTCTTC.

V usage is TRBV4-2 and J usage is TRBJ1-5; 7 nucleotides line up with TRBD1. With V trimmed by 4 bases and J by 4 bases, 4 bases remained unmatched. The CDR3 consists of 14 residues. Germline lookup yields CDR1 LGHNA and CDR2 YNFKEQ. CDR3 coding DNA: TGTGCCAGCAGCCCCACGACAGGGAATCAGCCCCAGCATTTT. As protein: CASSPTTGNQPQHF.